Reported below is one TCR beta chain. Its antigen is not identified. The protocol was immunoSEQ multiplex PCR, while the TCRdb copy is restricted to in-frame clones and leaves out a portion. The data hold fewer than 850,000 clones, with about 97% observed a single time. The sample is drawn from a study of shared clonotypes between healthy human individuals. Study-wide context: The plates for each donor numbered three CD4 naive, three CD4 memory, two CD8 naive and one CD8 memory. Study-level points and caveats: Generally, naive subsets came out with larger estimated richness than memory subsets. Only a few donors were included, so the genetic and exposure-history diversity represented was limited.

Naivety among CD8 cells was defined by CD45RO negativity and positive CCR7 selection, thereby excluding terminally differentiated effector memory CD45RA+ cells. The sequencing sample was made of naive CD8+ T cells sorted from blood. The TCR was taken from a man between 25 and 39 years old in good health.

In DNA form, the CDR3 reads TGCGCCAGCAGCTTGTGGGGGATGGACAACAATGAGCAGTTCTTC. This gives the protein CASSLWGMDNNEQFF. This chain links TRBV5-1 with TRBJ2-1, with D perhaps being TRBD1 or TRBD2 (5 bases each). Trimming took off 1 base at V and 5 bases at J, with 13 bases between the two ends. The germline V gene encodes CDR1 SGHRS and CDR2 YFSETQ. This CDR3 region has 15 residues.